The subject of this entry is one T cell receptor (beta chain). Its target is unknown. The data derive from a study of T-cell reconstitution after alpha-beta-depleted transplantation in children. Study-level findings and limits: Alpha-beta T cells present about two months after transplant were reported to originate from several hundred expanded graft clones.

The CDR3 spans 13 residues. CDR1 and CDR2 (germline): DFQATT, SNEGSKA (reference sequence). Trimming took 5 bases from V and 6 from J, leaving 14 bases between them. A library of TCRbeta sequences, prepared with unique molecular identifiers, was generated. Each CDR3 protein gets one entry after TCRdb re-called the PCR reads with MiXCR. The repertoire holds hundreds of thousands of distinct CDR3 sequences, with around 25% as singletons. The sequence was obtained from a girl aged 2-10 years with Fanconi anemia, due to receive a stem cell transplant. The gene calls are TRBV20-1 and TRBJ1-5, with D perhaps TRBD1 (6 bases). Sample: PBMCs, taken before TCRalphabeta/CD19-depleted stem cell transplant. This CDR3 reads CSAEGEMGQPQHF. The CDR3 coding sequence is TGCAGTGCTGAGGGGGAGATGGGTCAGCCCCAGCATTTT.